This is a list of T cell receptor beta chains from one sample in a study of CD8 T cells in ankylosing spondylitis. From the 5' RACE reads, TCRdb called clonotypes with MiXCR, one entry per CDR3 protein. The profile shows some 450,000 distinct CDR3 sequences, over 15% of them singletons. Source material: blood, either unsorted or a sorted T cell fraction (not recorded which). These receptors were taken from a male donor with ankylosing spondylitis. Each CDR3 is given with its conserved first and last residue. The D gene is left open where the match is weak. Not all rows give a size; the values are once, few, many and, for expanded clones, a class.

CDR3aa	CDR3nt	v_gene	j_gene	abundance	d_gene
CASRGQPNEKLFF	TGTGCCAGCAGAGGACAGCCTAATGAAAAACTGTTTTTT	TRBV28	TRBJ1-4	-	-
CASSLLTGNKPQHF	TGTGCCAGCAGTTTACTGACAGGGAATAAGCCCCAGCATTTT	TRBV28	TRBJ1-5	-	TRBD1
CSARDAASGEETQYF	TGCAGTGCTAGAGATGCGGCTAGCGGGGAAGAGACCCAGTACTTC	TRBV20-1	TRBJ2-5	-	TRBD2
CASSVSTYNEQFF	TGTGCCAGCAGTGTTTCCACCTACAATGAGCAGTTCTTC	TRBV6-1	TRBJ2-1	-	-
CASSVTPSYEQYF	TGTGCCAGCAGCGTGACCCCATCCTACGAGCAGTACTTC	TRBV9	TRBJ2-7	-	-
CATGTRANEKLFF	TGTGCCACCGGGACTCGGGCTAATGAAAAACTGTTTTTT	TRBV10-3	TRBJ1-4	-	-
CASSEQGLINYGYTF	TGTGCCAGCAGCGAACAGGGGTTAATAAACTATGGCTACACCTTC	TRBV7-2	TRBJ1-2	-	TRBD1
CSANRGNYGYTF	TGCAGTGCTAACAGGGGGAACTATGGCTACACCTTC	TRBV20-1	TRBJ1-2	-	TRBD1
CASSYYGLAGMFF	TGTGCCAGCAGTTACTACGGACTAGCGGGAATGTTCTTC	TRBV6-5	TRBJ2-1	-	TRBD2
CASSIRGTEAFF	TGTGCCAGCAGTATCAGGGGAACTGAAGCTTTCTTT	TRBV12-3/TRBV12-4	TRBJ1-1	many	-
CSAEGLSGNQPQHF	TGCAGTGCCGAAGGGCTATCGGGCAATCAGCCCCAGCATTTT	TRBV20-1	TRBJ1-5	-	-